This entry describes one TCR beta chain. Its specificity is unknown. This sample is part of a study of T cell responses to AZD1222 COVID-19 vaccine. Study-level results: There were mostly white British donors and more females than males, and clonal diversity was possibly underestimated. Spike-specific TCR depth and breadth grew after two AZD1222 doses.

Here immunoSEQ multiplex PCR was the method, and the copy in TCRdb shows in-frame clones only, minus some. The sample lists about 97,000 clones, 88% occurring once. The V end was cut by 3 bases, the J end by 2 bases, with 11 bases between. CDR1 GTSNPN and CDR2 SVGIG come from the germline V gene (reference sequence). This CDR3 contains 14 residues. The genes are TRBV30 and TRBJ1-3; D might be TRBD1 (5 bases). This receptor was identified in an adult in good health. The sequencing here drew on peripheral blood, taken on day 0 of AZD1222 vaccination. CDR3 in DNA: TGTGCCTGGAGAGGGACGAGGCCTGGAAACACCATATATTTT. Translation: CAWRGTRPGNTIYF.